This TCR beta chain was found in a study of T cell responses to AZD1222 COVID-19 vaccine (dated by TCRdb to 2020 to 2022). At the level of the whole study: AZD1222 recipients given second doses at about 4 weeks or at about 12 weeks were pooled, since spike-specific TCR depth and breadth were not found to differ between the two schedules. Enrollment into the trials was organized by age into subgroups of 18-55, 56-69 and 70-plus years, and those subgroups contained roughly 150, 30 and 60 TCR-sequenced participants, respectively. A total of just over 230 trial participants underwent TCR sequencing, of whom some 210 received two doses of AZD1222 and some 25 received two doses of the MenACWY control vaccine. What the work shows at the level of the full study, not this receptor alone: Nearly half of unique spike-specific TCRs reportedly recognized epitopes outside regions mutated in the B.1.351 and B.1.1.7 variants. Conclusions about previously exposed vaccinees are limited, since just 5 or 6 AZD1222 recipients were seropositive for SARS-CoV-2 at baseline. Most participants were white British and females outnumbered males, and the authors suggested that clonal diversity may have been underestimated. Because no day 14 peak-response samples were available, the repertoires could be characterized only after the peak T cell response. The whole spike protein was spanned by vaccine-associated CD4 TCRs, and dominant responses were seen in regions 160-218 and 743-854. After two AZD1222 doses, spike-specific TCR breadth and depth were significantly higher than at day 0 and than in MenACWY recipients. In the small 56-69-year group, the increase in depth fell short of significance, most likely because of low power.

This clone was observed a handful of times. No cognate antigen has been identified for it. Nothing much larger sits one base from this clone, and base qualities are not available. The time point label for this specimen denotes: baseline before first vaccination. Vaccinee samples came from UK trials COV001 and COV002, including a single-blind randomized controlled phase 2/3 trial of AZD1222 (ChAdOx1 nCoV-19) in healthy adults. For TCRbeta chain sequencing, PBMC samples from trial participants were taken at day 0 and at day 28 after the second dose. The CDR3 runs 15 amino acids, cysteine and phenylalanine included. The kept DNA is CDR3 alone, 45 bases in frame from the first base. CDR1 and CDR2 are drawn from the germline V gene (reference sequence): SEHNR, FQNEAQ. At the junction V is shortened by 3 bases and J by 3 bases; bases outside the gene matches: 5. The CDR3 regions of human TCRbeta chains were analyzed by immunosequencing. In the source study's methods: TCRs in the repertoires were matched against a reference library of SARS-CoV-2-specific TCRs that had been generated with the MIRA antigen-specificity platform. Breadth meant the fraction of unique TCRs that were SARS-CoV-2-associated, whereas depth meant the fraction of total T cells that were SARS-CoV-2-associated. Using the MIRA data, each spike-specific TCR was assigned both to the spike region to which the TCR was reactive and to a CD4 or CD8 class. Log10-transformed breadth and depth values were compared by one-way ANOVA with Sidak's multiple comparisons tests. TCRdb stores this immuneACCESS table with in-frame sequences only. Part of the clones is absent; in the studies checked, under half of the shortfall reflects unresolved V genes, and no reason is known for the rest. The V and J calls and clone size come from that table; D and trimming were worked out from the DNA. For this sample there are about 150,000 clones; roughly nine tenths appear just once. The top ten hold approximately 1.8% of the sample.

This clonotype originated in an adult in good health. Sequencing used peripheral blood, obtained on day 0 of AZD1222 vaccination. The chain links TRBV7-9 with TRBJ1-5; TRBD1 lines up with 7 middle nucleotides. Read as DNA, the sequence is TGTGCCAGCAGCTTGGGGGACAGTGACAATCAGCCCCAGCATTTT. It translates to CASSLGDSDNQPQHF.